Included here is one TCR beta chain sequence, with context. Its antigen remains unknown. TCR beta cDNA libraries had unique molecular identifiers. TCRdb processed the PCR reads anew with MiXCR; each CDR3 protein has one entry. There are 820,000 or so distinct CDR3 sequences in the sample; roughly 58% occur only once, and around 4.5% lies in the top ten. CDR3 length: 16 residues. The V segment lost 6 bases and the J segment 0 bases; nucleotides outside the gene matches: 10. Germline CDR1 MGHDK, CDR2 SYGVNS. These data originate in a study of post-analysis software for immune sequencing data. Whole-study findings and limits: By F measure, samples from a shared preparation batch strongly co-clustered. About 5 TRBV segments occurring more often in patients than controls included TRBV5-6, TRBV5-1 and TRBV20-1.

The genes are TRBV25-1 and TRBJ2-7, with TRBD2 matching 8 bases. This TCR was recovered from a girl between 10 and 17 years old with multiple sclerosis. Sequencing was performed on blood. CDR3 bases: TGTGCCAGCAGCGTACTTACTAGCGGTAGCTCCTACGAGCAGTACTTC. Amino acids: CASSVLTSGSSYEQYF.